These 19 T cell receptor beta chains originate from one sample sequenced in a study of response to subunit inactivated influenza vaccine. One entry per CDR3 protein results from TCRdb running MiXCR on the RT-PCR reads. The table lists 500,000 or so distinct CDR3 sequences, 15% to 20% of them singletons. This specimen consisted of CD4+ T cells sorted from PBMCs, obtained less than 30 months after vaccination. These receptors were collected from a man between 50 and 69 years old who received an inactivated influenza vaccine.

CDR3 region: CASSVGGLAIAGELFF. The CDR3 bases are TGTGCCAGCAGCGTAGGAGGACTAGCGATAGCCGGGGAGCTGTTTTTT. The genes are TRBV9 and TRBJ2-2; the match to TRBD2 covers 9 bases. The ends lost 0 bases at V and 6 bases at J; junction bases unmatched: 6. The CDR3 length is 16 residues. Germline assignment: CDR1 SGDLS and CDR2 YYNGEE. Together with reference TRBV9 and TRBJ2-2, the CDR3 gives the full variable domain: DSGVTQTPKHLITATGQRVTLRCSPRSGDLSVYWYQQSLDQGLQFLIQYYNGEERAKGNILERFSAQQFPDLHSELNLSSLELGDSALYFCASSVGGLAIAGELFFGEGSRLTVL.

In its sample, this clonotype was seen a few times. The chain is built from TRBV3-1 and TRBJ2-3; 11 bases are shared with TRBD2. V dropped 4 bases and J dropped 2; count of bases not matched to a gene: 11. This CDR3 is 18 amino acids long. Per the germline V gene, CDR1 is LGHDT and CDR2 is YNNKEL (reference sequence). The CDR3 DNA is TGTGCCAGCAGCCTAGTGGATCTAGCGGGGGGAAACACAGATACGCAGTATTTT. Translation: CASSLVDLAGGNTDTQYF.

This clonotype was seen a handful of times. The chain recombines TRBV7-8 with TRBJ2-4; D possibly uses TRBD1 or TRBD2 (5 bases each). The V gene's germline CDR1 is SGHVS and CDR2 FQNEAQ. The CDR3 contains 15 residues. The V end was cut by 5 bases, the J end by 3 bases, with 14 bases between. The CDR3 DNA reads as TGTGCCAGCAGCCCCTATTGGGACGGCAAAAACATTCAGTACTTC. It translates to CASSPYWDGKNIQYF.

This clonotype was found a few times. The rearrangement uses TRBV7-9 and TRBJ2-1; D unclear. Germline-derived CDR1 and CDR2 are SEHNR and FQNEAQ (reference sequence). Deletions cut 1 base from V and 3 bases from J, with 7 bases between. This CDR3 is 14 amino acids long. The CDR3 DNA sequence: TGTGCCAGCAGCTTAGATGGCCTCTACAATGAGCAGTTCTTC. This sequence encodes CASSLDGLYNEQFF.

The V gene is TRBV27, the J gene TRBJ1-6, with 8 bases fitting TRBD1. The CDR3 spans 16 residues. Germline assignment: CDR1 MNHEY and CDR2 SMNVEV (reference sequence). J lost 10 bases, V lost 5 bases, and 13 bases had no gene match. This CDR3 is CASSTGRTGSGSPLHF. CDR3 nucleotides: TGTGCCAGCAGTACCGGACGGACAGGGTCAGGGTCACCCCTCCACTTT.

In its sample, this clonotype was seen a few times. This chain uses TRBV7-8 with TRBJ2-3; TRBD1 matches at 10 bases. This CDR3 spans 15 amino acids. Germline V lookup: CDR1 SGHVS, CDR2 FQNEAQ. The trim removed 7 bases at V and 4 bases at J, leaving 8 bases unmatched. The CDR3: CASTRQGARADTQYF. In DNA form, the CDR3 reads TGTGCCAGCACCCGACAGGGGGCCCGAGCAGATACGCAGTATTTT.

Many counts were recorded for this clonotype. The genes are TRBV30 and TRBJ2-1, with D tentatively TRBD1 (6 bases). Deletions cut 1 base from V and 6 bases from J, with 16 bases between. Per the germline V gene, CDR1 is GTSNPN and CDR2 is SVGIG (reference sequence). The CDR3 is 15 amino acids. The CDR3 here is CAWSEAGTRLNEQFF. Written as DNA, the CDR3 is TGTGCCTGGAGTGAGGCCGGGACACGCCTCAATGAGCAGTTCTTC.

The V and J genes are TRBV20-1 and TRBJ1-5; D gene unclear. Germline V lookup: CDR1 DFQATT, CDR2 SNEGSKA (reference sequence). The CDR3 is 13 amino acids. V was shortened by 3 bases and J by 1 base, with 7 bases between the two germline ends. In nucleotides, the CDR3 is TGCAGTGCTAGCTCCGGGAGCAATCAGCCCCAGCATTTT. Amino acid sequence: CSASSGSNQPQHF.

Many counts were recorded for this clonotype. The genes are TRBV5-5 and TRBJ2-1; D not resolved. The CDR3 runs 13 residues. Germline V lookup: CDR1 SGHKS, CDR2 YYEKEE (reference sequence). The V end lost 4 bases, the J end lost 5 bases, and 10 bases lay between the germline ends. CDR3 in DNA: TGTGCCAGCAGCCCTGCCCCTGACAATGAGCAGTTCTTC. This encodes CASSPAPDNEQFF.

Here the CDR3 reads CASSERVGSYGYTF. The CDR3 DNA reads as TGTGCCAGCTCCGAAAGGGTGGGTTCCTATGGCTACACCTTC. The chain links TRBV2 to TRBJ1-2; D unclear. Germline V CDR1 and CDR2: SNHLY, FYNNEI. This CDR3 spans 14 amino acids. Trimming pared 8 bases from V and 4 bases from J, leaving 17 bases between. The variable domain in full, completed from reference TRBV2 and TRBJ1-2, reads EPEVTQTPSHQVTQMGQEVILRCVPISNHLYFYWYRQILGQKVEFLVSFYNNEISEKSEIFDDQFSVERPDGSNFTLKIRSTKLEDSAMYFCASSERVGSYGYTFGSGTRLTVV.

The chain has TRBV7-9 and TRBJ2-7; 11 nucleotides align to TRBD2. The germline CDR1 and CDR2 sequences are SEHNR and FQNEAQ (reference sequence). This CDR3 comprises 15 residues. V lost 5 bases, J lost 3 bases, and 6 bases stayed unmatched. Written as DNA, the CDR3 is TGTGCCAGCAGCCCCGGGACTAGCGGACTCTACGAGCAGTACTTC. Protein sequence: CASSPGTSGLYEQYF.

The rearrangement links TRBV10-1 to TRBJ2-1; D gene ambiguous. V lost 3 bases, J lost 6 bases, and 12 bases lay in between. Germline CDR1 and CDR2: WNHNN and SYGVQD (reference sequence). There are 14 residues in the CDR3. This CDR3 reads CASSEVRLSNEQFF. The CDR3 DNA follows: TGCGCCAGCAGTGAAGTTCGGCTTAGCAATGAGCAGTTCTTC.

A few counts support this clonotype. The V gene is TRBV20-1, the J gene TRBJ2-7; possibly TRBD1 for D (6 bases). Deletions cut 4 bases from V and 5 bases from J, with 15 bases between. CDR3 length: 13 amino acids. The V gene's germline CDR1 is DFQATT and CDR2 SNEGSKA (reference sequence). CDR3 sequence reads: CSATRDRSHEQYF. The CDR3 DNA is TGCAGTGCTACAAGAGACAGGTCCCACGAGCAGTACTTC.

This chain uses TRBV10-3 with TRBJ2-7, with 7 bases matching TRBD1. J lost 2 bases, V lost 8 bases, and 3 bases had no gene match. The CDR3 length is 12 residues. Per germline, CDR1 ENHRY and CDR2 SYGVKD. The CDR3 sequence is CAIGTDTYEQYF. The CDR3 region has the DNA TGTGCCATCGGGACAGATACCTACGAGCAGTACTTC.

The chain carries TRBV20-1 and TRBJ1-1; D perhaps matches TRBD1 (5 bases). The CDR3 loop spans 15 amino acids. V was cut by 6 bases and J by 1 base, with 18 bases left in between. Germline CDR1 reads DFQATT; CDR2 reads SNEGSKA (reference sequence). CDR3 sequence: CSAPGRVGGNTEAFF. The CDR3 DNA is TGCAGTGCCCCAGGCAGGGTCGGGGGGAACACTGAAGCTTTCTTT.

The chain combines TRBV7-2 with TRBJ2-1; the match to TRBD2 covers 12 bases. Germline values: CDR1 SGHTA, CDR2 FQGNSA. J gave up 7 bases and V 5 bases, and 6 bases lay outside the gene matches. The CDR3 consists of 15 residues. The CDR3 sequence: CASSQRTSGMNEQFF. The CDR3 region has the DNA TGTGCCAGCAGCCAAAGGACTAGCGGGATGAATGAGCAGTTCTTC.

The chain is built from TRBV20-1 and TRBJ2-5; D is possibly TRBD1 (5 bases). The CDR3 covers 12 residues. V was clipped by 6 bases and J by 3 bases, with 11 bases between them. Germline-derived CDR1 and CDR2 are DFQATT and SNEGSKA (reference sequence). The CDR3 sequence is CSALDTEETQYF. The DNA for the CDR3 is TGCAGTGCCTTGGACACAGAAGAGACCCAGTACTTC.

This rearrangement joins TRBV12-3 or TRBV12-4 to TRBJ1-5, with no clear D. V shed 6 bases and J shed 9 bases, with 15 bases lying between them. CDR3 length: 13 amino acids. As DNA, the CDR3 is TGTGCCAGCAGCCCGGACCGGGCCCGGCCCCAGCATTTT. As protein: CASSPDRARPQHF.

The chain couples TRBV9 to TRBJ2-2, with D perhaps TRBD1 or TRBD2 (6 bases each). Trimming cost V 0 bases and J 5 bases, with 11 bases left between them. From germline, CDR1 is SGDLS and CDR2 YYNGEE. CDR3 length: 15 amino acids. This chain's CDR3 is CASSVARGRTGELFF. In DNA form, the CDR3 reads TGTGCCAGCAGCGTAGCGAGGGGGAGGACCGGGGAGCTGTTTTTT.